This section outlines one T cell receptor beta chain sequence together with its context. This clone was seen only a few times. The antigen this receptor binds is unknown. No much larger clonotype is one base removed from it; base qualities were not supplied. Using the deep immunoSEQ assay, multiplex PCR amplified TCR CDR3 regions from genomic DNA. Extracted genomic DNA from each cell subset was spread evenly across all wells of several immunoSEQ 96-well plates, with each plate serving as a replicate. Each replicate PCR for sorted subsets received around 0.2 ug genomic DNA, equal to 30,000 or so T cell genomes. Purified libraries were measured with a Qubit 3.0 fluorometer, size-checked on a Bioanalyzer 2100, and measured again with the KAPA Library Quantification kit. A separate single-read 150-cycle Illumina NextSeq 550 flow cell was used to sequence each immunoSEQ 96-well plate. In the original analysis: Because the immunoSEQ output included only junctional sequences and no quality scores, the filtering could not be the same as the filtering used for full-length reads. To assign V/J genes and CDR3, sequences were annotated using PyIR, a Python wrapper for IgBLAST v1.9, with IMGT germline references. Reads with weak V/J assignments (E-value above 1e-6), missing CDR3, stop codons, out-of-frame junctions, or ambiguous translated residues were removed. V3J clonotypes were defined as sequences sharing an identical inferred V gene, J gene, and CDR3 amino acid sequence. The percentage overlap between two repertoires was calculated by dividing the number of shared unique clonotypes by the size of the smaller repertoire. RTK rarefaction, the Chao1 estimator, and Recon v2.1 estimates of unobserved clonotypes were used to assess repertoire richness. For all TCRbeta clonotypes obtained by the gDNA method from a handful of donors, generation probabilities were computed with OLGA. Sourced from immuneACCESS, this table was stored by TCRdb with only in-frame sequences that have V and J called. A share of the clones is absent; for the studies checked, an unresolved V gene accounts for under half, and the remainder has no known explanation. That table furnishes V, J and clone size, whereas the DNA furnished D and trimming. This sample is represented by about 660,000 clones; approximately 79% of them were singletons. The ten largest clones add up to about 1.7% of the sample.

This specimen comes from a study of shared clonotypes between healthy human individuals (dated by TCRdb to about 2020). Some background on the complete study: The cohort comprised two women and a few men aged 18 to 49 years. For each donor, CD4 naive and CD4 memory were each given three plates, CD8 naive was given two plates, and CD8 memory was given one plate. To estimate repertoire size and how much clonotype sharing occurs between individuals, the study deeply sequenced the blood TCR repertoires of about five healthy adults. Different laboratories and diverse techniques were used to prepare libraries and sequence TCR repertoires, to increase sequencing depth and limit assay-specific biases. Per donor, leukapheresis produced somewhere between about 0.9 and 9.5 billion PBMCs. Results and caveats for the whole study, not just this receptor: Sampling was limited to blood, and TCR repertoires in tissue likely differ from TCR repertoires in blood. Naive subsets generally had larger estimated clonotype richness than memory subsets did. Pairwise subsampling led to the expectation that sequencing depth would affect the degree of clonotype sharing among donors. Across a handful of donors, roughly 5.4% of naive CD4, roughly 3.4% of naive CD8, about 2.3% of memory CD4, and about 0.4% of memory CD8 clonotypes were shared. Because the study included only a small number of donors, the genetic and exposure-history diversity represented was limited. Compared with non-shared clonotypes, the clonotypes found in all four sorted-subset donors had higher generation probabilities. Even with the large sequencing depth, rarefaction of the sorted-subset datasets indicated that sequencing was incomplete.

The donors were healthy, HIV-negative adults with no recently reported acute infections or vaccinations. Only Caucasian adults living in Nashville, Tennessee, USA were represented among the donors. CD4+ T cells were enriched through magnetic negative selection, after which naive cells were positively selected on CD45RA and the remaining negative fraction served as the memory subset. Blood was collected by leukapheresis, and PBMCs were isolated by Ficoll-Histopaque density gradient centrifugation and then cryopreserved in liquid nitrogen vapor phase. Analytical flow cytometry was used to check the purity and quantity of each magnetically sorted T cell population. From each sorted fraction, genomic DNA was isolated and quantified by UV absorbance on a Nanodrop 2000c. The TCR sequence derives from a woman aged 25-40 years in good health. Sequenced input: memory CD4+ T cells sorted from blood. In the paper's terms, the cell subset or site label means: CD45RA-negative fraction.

CDR3 sequence: CASSPRVGSGAFF. The DNA sequence reads TGCGCCAGCAGCCCCCGAGTGGGGTCTGGGGCTTTCTTT. The chain is made from TRBV5-1 and TRBJ1-1; the D gene cannot be resolved reliably. V is shortened by 4 bases, J by 11 bases, and the region joining them spans 18 bases. The CDR3 starts with the cysteine, ends with the phenylalanine, and has 13 residues. Solely the CDR3 DNA is kept, with 39 bases framed from the first base. The germline V gene supplies CDR1 SGHRS and CDR2 YFSETQ. The full variable domain, completed from the reference TRBV5-1 and TRBJ1-1 proteins outside the CDR3, reads KAGVTQTPRYLIKTRGQQVTLSCSPISGHRSVSWYQQTPGQGLQFLFEYFSETQRNKGNFPGRFSGRQFSNSRSEMNVSTLELGDSALYLCASSPRVGSGAFFGQGTRLTVV.